There are many counts of the clone carrying this T cell receptor (beta chain). Its antigen is unidentified. Germline CDR1 and CDR2: SGHRS and YFSETQ. V shed 0 bases and J shed 7 bases, with 7 bases lying between them. This CDR3 spans 13 amino acids. This entry belongs to a study of CD8 T cells in ankylosing spondylitis. For TCR beta, libraries came from quantitative 5'-RACE with molecular barcodes. TCRdb re-derived calls from the 5' RACE reads in MiXCR, one entry per CDR3 protein. The repertoire has 300,000 to 350,000 distinct CDR3 sequences, around 10% of them found once; the top ten carry roughly 9.1%. General study results and limits: A CD8+ phenotype characterized the disease-linked clones, which were relatively rare in peripheral blood. Seemingly distinctive of ankylosing spondylitis blood was a TCR beta motif formed by eight highly homologous variants. Disease-linked clones reportedly showed significant enrichment in matched ankylosing spondylitis synovial fluid.

This clonotype was sampled from a female donor with ankylosing spondylitis or in good health (not recorded which). The chain joins TRBV5-1 to TRBJ2-2, with D unclear. The sequencing input was blood, either unsorted or a sorted T cell fraction (not recorded which). CDR3 DNA: TGCGCCAGCAGCTTGGAAAGTATCGGGGAGCTGTTTTTT. Translation gives CASSLESIGELFF.